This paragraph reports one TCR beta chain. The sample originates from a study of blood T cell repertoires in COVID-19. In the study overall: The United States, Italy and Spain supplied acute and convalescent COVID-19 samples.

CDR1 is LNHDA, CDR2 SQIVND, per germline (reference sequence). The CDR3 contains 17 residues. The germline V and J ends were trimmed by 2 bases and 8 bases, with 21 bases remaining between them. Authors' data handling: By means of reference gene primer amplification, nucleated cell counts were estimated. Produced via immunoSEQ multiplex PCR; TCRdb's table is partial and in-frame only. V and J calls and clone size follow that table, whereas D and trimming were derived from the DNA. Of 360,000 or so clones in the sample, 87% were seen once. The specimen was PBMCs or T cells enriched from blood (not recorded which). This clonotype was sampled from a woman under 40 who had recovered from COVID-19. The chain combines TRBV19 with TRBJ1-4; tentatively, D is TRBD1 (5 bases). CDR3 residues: CASSINSAGTKREKLFF. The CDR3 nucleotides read TGTGCCAGTAGTATAAACTCGGCGGGGACTAAGCGGGAAAAACTGTTTTTT.